A single sample is the source of the 17 T cell receptor beta chains below, sequenced in a study of T cell responses to AZD1222 COVID-19 vaccine. Only in-frame clones appear in the TCRdb table, and some are missing; sequencing was by immunoSEQ multiplex PCR. The sample carries about 200,000 clones, approximately 90% recorded once. Sequencing used peripheral blood, obtained 28 days after the second AZD1222 dose. The receptor set was obtained from an adult who received the AZD1222 COVID-19 vaccine.

This rearrangement joins TRBV7-2 to TRBJ1-6, with a tentative D call TRBD1 (5 bases). V was cut by 3 bases and J by 5 bases, with 11 bases left in between. This CDR3 has 15 amino acids. In germline, CDR1 is SGHTA, CDR2 FQGNSA. The CDR3 reads CASSFWGGDNSPLHF. DNA for the CDR3: TGTGCCAGCAGCTTCTGGGGGGGTGATAATTCACCCCTCCACTTT.

The chain links TRBV4-2 to TRBJ2-3, with D hard to call. The CDR3 length is 13 residues. Germline V CDR1 and CDR2: LGHNA, YNFKEQ. V shed 1 base and J shed 6 bases, with 8 bases lying between them. The CDR3 bases are TGTGCCAGCAGCCAAGTTACCGGGGATACGCAGTATTTT. It codes for CASSQVTGDTQYF.

The chain has TRBV5-4 and TRBJ2-3; 12 bases match TRBD2. V gave up 4 bases and J gave up 3 bases; unmatched junction bases: 9. The CDR3 runs to 17 residues. Per the germline V gene, CDR1 is SGHNT and CDR2 is YYREEE (reference sequence). CDR3 DNA sequence: TGTGCCAGCAGCCAACAGACTAGCGGGAGAGGGACAGATACGCAGTATTTT. Translation gives CASSQQTSGRGTDTQYF.

This clone has just one count. V gene TRBV28 combines with J gene TRBJ2-7; TRBD1 might be the D (5 bases). The V and J ends lost 7 bases and 3 bases respectively, with 16 bases between them. This CDR3 is built from 14 residues. Germline values: CDR1 MDHEN, CDR2 SYDVKM. Here the CDR3 reads CASTPMTAVYEQYF. CDR3 sequence (DNA): TGTGCCAGCACCCCAATGACAGCTGTCTACGAGCAGTACTTC.

The V call is TRBV27, the J call TRBJ2-1; TRBD2 agrees at 10 bases. From germline, CDR1 is MNHEY and CDR2 SMNVEV (reference sequence). V was pared by 4 bases and J by 7 bases, with 7 bases of the junction left unmatched. This CDR3 has 15 residues. The CDR3 coding sequence is TGTGCCAGCAGTTCCCTAGCGGGAGTGAATAATGAGCAGTTCTTC. Its translation is CASSSLAGVNNEQFF.

The table lists this clone with a count of one. V usage is TRBV3-1 (or the pseudogene TRBV3-2) and J usage is TRBJ2-5; the match to TRBD2 covers 9 bases. The CDR3 length is 16 residues. Germline V lookup: CDR1 LGHDT, CDR2 YNNKEL (reference sequence). Trimming at V came to 0 bases and at J to 3 bases, leaving 5 bases not matched to a gene. CDR3 DNA: TGTGCCAGCAGCCAAGAATTCCGACTAGCGGAAGAGACCCAGTACTTC. Protein product: CASSQEFRLAEETQYF.

The chain combines TRBV18 with TRBJ2-7, with D tentatively TRBD1 (6 bases). V dropped 0 bases and J dropped 2 bases, with 8 bases sitting between them. The CDR3 loop spans 14 amino acids. The germline CDR1 and CDR2 sequences are KGHSH and LQKENI. The CDR3 DNA sequence: TGTGCCAGCTCACCACCGGGACAAACCTACGAGCAGTACTTC. As protein: CASSPPGQTYEQYF.

V and J are TRBV14 and TRBJ2-7; D might be TRBD2 (5 bases). The V gene's germline CDR1 is SGHDN and CDR2 FVKESK. The CDR3 loop spans 14 amino acids. The germline V and J ends were trimmed by 0 bases and 0 bases, with 6 bases remaining between them. The chain's CDR3 is CASSQELGSYEQYF. For the CDR3, the DNA is TGTGCCAGCAGCCAAGAACTAGGCTCCTACGAGCAGTACTTC.

The J gene is TRBJ1-2, the V gene TRBV5-4, with D perhaps matching TRBD1 (6 bases). The CDR3 length is 15 residues. V lost 4 bases to trimming and J lost 3 bases, with 16 bases between them. Germline loops: CDR1 SGHNT, CDR2 YYREEE (reference sequence). CDR3 amino acids: CASSNPGDWYYGYTF. DNA for the CDR3: TGTGCCAGCAGCAATCCAGGGGACTGGTACTATGGCTACACCTTC.

The gene calls are TRBV5-5 and TRBJ1-5; TRBD1 aligns across 8 bases. V shed 0 bases, J shed 4 bases, and the junction held 3 bases outside the gene matches. Germline values: CDR1 SGHKS, CDR2 YYEKEE (reference sequence). The CDR3 is made up of 15 amino acids. The CDR3 DNA sequence: TGTGCCAGCAGCTTGGGAGGGACAGGTAATCAGCCCCAGCATTTT. Translation gives CASSLGGTGNQPQHF.

The chain employs TRBV27 and TRBJ2-1; no firm D call. Germline lookup yields CDR1 MNHEY and CDR2 SMNVEV (reference sequence). The CDR3 length is 13 residues. The V gene lost 0 bases and the J gene lost 8 bases, with 8 bases spanning the gap. CDR3 bases: TGTGCCAGCAGTTTATCGGACGGGTATGAGCAGTTCTTC. This gives the protein CASSLSDGYEQFF.

V usage is TRBV19 and J usage is TRBJ2-7; D is possibly TRBD1 (5 bases). Trimming shortened V by 5 bases and J by 5 bases, and 25 bases separated the two germline ends. The CDR3 covers 17 residues. Germline CDR1 LNHDA, CDR2 SQIVND (reference sequence). The CDR3 DNA is TGTGCCAGTAGTGTCCAAGGGGCCGCAGGGTACGGTAACGAGCAGTACTTC. Translation: CASSVQGAAGYGNEQYF.

Comments on this clone: At one end the junction does not follow the germline gene, possibly because of a read error. The chain joins TRBV7-7 to TRBJ2-7; no clear D. The germline V gene has CDR1 SSHAT and CDR2 FNYEAQ (reference sequence). The CDR3 spans 15 residues. The CDR3 region has the DNA TGTGCTAGCAGCTTGGCTTGGGCAATTGTCAATCAGCAGTACTTC. Amino acids: CASSLAWAIVNQQYF. The variable domain in full, with the rest retrieved from reference TRBV7-7 and TRBJ2-7, is GAGVSQSPRYKVTKRGQDVTLRCDPISSHATLYWYQQALGQGPEFLTYFNYEAQPDKSGLPSDRFSAERPEGSISTLTIQRTEQRDSAMYRCASSLAWAIVNQQYFGPGTRLTVT.

This clone was seen a few times. The chain couples TRBV5-1 to TRBJ1-2; D remains ambiguous. The CDR3 has 13 residues. The germline CDR1 and CDR2 sequences are SGHRS and YFSETQ. The germline V and J ends were trimmed by 0 bases and 5 bases, with 8 bases remaining between them. CDR3 sequence (DNA): TGCGCCAGCAGCTTGGCTTTCGGATATGGCTACACCTTC. Translating it yields CASSLAFGYGYTF.

The chain has TRBV28 and TRBJ1-1; the D gene is possibly TRBD1 (5 bases). CDR1 MDHEN and CDR2 SYDVKM come from the germline V gene. The CDR3 extends over 12 amino acids. The V and J ends lost 3 bases and 7 bases respectively, with 9 bases between them. The CDR3 spells CASSFGTDEAFF. The CDR3 coding sequence is TGTGCCAGCAGTTTTGGGACGGATGAAGCTTTCTTT.

The V and J genes are TRBV4-1 and TRBJ2-3, with 9 bases fitting TRBD2. The CDR3 runs to 21 residues. From germline, CDR1 is MGHRA and CDR2 YSYEKL. Trimming cost V 0 bases and J 1 base; bases outside gene matches: 17. The CDR3, as DNA: TGCGCCAGCAGCCAAGAAGCCCCCACCTGGCGGGAGGGCCGGGGCACAGATACGCAGTATTTT. It translates to CASSQEAPTWREGRGTDTQYF.

The chain links TRBV5-8 to TRBJ1-2, with no clear D. V was cut by 4 bases and J by 6 bases, with 19 bases left in between. Germline V gene data show CDR1 as SGHTS and CDR2 as YDEGEE. CDR3 length: 15 residues. The CDR3 region is CASSRSFSWFDGYTF. CDR3 nucleotides: TGTGCCAGCAGCCGTTCCTTTTCTTGGTTTGATGGCTACACCTTC.